These T cell receptor beta chains were read from a single sample in a study of T cell responses to AZD1222 COVID-19 vaccine. Clones were read by immunoSEQ multiplex PCR, and TCRdb kept only the in-frame ones, dropping some. This sample has more than 95,000 clones, with about 89% found just once. The starting material was peripheral blood, obtained on day 0 of AZD1222 vaccination. Receptors originate from an adult in good health. Both conserved end residues are part of each CDR3. The D gene is left open where the match is weak. Clone size is given for some rows only: seen once, a few or many times, or a class if the clone is expanded.

CDR3,DNA,V,J,size,D
CASSSTAADTQYF,TGTGCCAGCAGCTCCACAGCGGCAGATACGCAGTATTTT,TRBV7-2,TRBJ2-3,NA,NA
CASSLGNTGELFF,TGTGCTAGCAGCTTAGGGAACACCGGGGAGCTGTTTTTT,TRBV7-7,TRBJ2-2,NA,NA
CSVGRTGDYGYTF,TGCAGCGTTGGTAGGACAGGGGACTATGGCTACACCTTC,TRBV29-1,TRBJ1-2,NA,TRBD1
CASSFDVGAEAFF,TGTGCCAGCAGCTTTGACGTGGGAGCTGAAGCTTTCTTT,TRBV7-2,TRBJ1-1,NA,NA
CASSIRAGGPIEWETQYF,TGTGCCAGTAGTATACGAGCGGGAGGGCCTATTGAGTGGGAGACCCAGTACTTC,TRBV19,TRBJ2-5,NA,TRBD2
CASSLEGIGQPQHF,TGTGCCAGCAGCCTTGAGGGGATCGGGCAGCCCCAGCATTTT,TRBV5-6,TRBJ1-5,NA,NA
CSVEAQTSGYNEQFF,TGCAGCGTTGAAGCCCAGACTAGCGGTTACAATGAGCAGTTCTTC,TRBV29-1,TRBJ2-1,NA,TRBD2
CSATHVEGAFF,TGCAGTGCAACCCACGTTGAGGGTGCTTTCTTT,TRBV20-1,TRBJ1-1,NA,NA
CASKGSFSGNTIYF,TGTGCCAGTAAGGGCAGCTTCTCTGGAAACACCATATATTTT,TRBV19,TRBJ1-3,NA,NA
CASSYGGRYGYTF,TGTGCCAGCAGTTACGGTGGGCGGTATGGCTACACCTTC,TRBV27,TRBJ1-2,once,NA
CASSPWGLGSTEAFF,TGTGCCAGCAGTCCCTGGGGTTTGGGCTCTACTGAAGCTTTCTTT,TRBV28,TRBJ1-1,once,NA
CASSRFGTGGGQPQHF,TGTGCCAGCAGTCGATTTGGGACAGGGGGCGGTCAGCCCCAGCATTTT,TRBV28,TRBJ1-5,NA,TRBD1
CASTTGQGPETQYF,TGTGCCAGCACCACGGGACAGGGCCCAGAGACCCAGTACTTC,TRBV11-2,TRBJ2-5,NA,TRBD1
CASSSTLAGGDEQFF,TGCGCCAGCAGCTCAACCTTGGCGGGTGGCGATGAGCAGTTCTTC,TRBV5-1,TRBJ2-1,NA,NA
CASSPTDNEQFF,TGTGCCAGCAGCCCGACGGACAATGAGCAGTTCTTC,TRBV7-9,TRBJ2-1,NA,NA
CASSRSGVGNQPQHF,TGTGCCAGCAGTCGTTCAGGGGTGGGCAATCAGCCCCAGCATTTT,TRBV6-5,TRBJ1-5,NA,NA
CAWSPGDSLFQFF,TGTGCCTGGAGTCCCGGGGATTCGTTGTTTCAGTTCTTC,TRBV30,TRBJ2-1,NA,NA
CASSFADKSREKLFF,TGTGCCAGCAGCTTTGCGGACAAATCGCGTGAAAAACTGTTTTTT,TRBV7-2,TRBJ1-4,NA,NA
CASSMRQADQPQHF,TGTGCCAGCAGTATGAGACAGGCTGATCAGCCCCAGCATTTT,TRBV27,TRBJ1-5,NA,NA
CASSLVASSYEQYF,TGTGCCAGCAGTTTAGTTGCTAGCTCCTACGAGCAGTACTTC,TRBV27,TRBJ2-7,NA,NA
CASSLAYSGGPSTDTQYF,TGTGCCAGCAGCTTAGCCTATTCAGGCGGACCAAGCACAGATACGCAGTATTTT,TRBV7-2,TRBJ2-3,NA,NA
CASSGHRVYEQYF,TGTGCCAGCAGTGGTCACAGGGTGTACGAGCAGTACTTC,TRBV6-4,TRBJ2-7,NA,NA
CAIRVDRDTEAFF,TGTGCCATCAGAGTAGACAGGGACACTGAAGCTTTCTTT,TRBV10-3,TRBJ1-1,NA,TRBD1
CASRGLAGGPGSADTQYF,TGTGCCAGCCGGGGGCTAGCGGGAGGGCCTGGTTCAGCAGATACGCAGTATTTT,TRBV27,TRBJ2-3,once,TRBD2
CASSPDSSGANVLTF,TGTGCCAGCAGCCCCGACAGTTCTGGGGCCAACGTCCTGACTTTC,TRBV9,TRBJ2-6,NA,NA
CASSEEGGDFTQYF,TGTGCCAGCAGTGAAGAGGGGGGGGACTTCACGCAGTATTTT,TRBV2,TRBJ2-3,NA,NA
CASSLGDGEQYF,TGTGCCAGCAGCTTGGGGGATGGCGAGCAGTACTTC,TRBV7-9,TRBJ2-7,NA,NA
CASSVIRGRNTEAFF,TGTGCCAGCAGCGTAATCAGGGGTAGGAACACTGAAGCTTTCTTT,TRBV7-9,TRBJ1-1,NA,NA
CASKAPDGTQYF,TGTGCCAGCAAGGCACCCGATGGGACCCAGTACTTC,TRBV6-5,TRBJ2-5,NA,NA
CASRDQTGSNTEAFF,TGCGCCAGCAGGGACCAAACAGGGTCTAACACTGAAGCTTTCTTT,TRBV10-2,TRBJ1-1,few,NA
CASTLGGQETQYF,TGTGCCAGCACTCTAGGGGGCCAAGAGACCCAGTACTTC,TRBV3-1/TRBV3-2,TRBJ2-5,NA,NA
CASSPHNNYGYTF,TGTGCCAGCAGTCCTCACAATAACTATGGCTACACCTTC,TRBV27,TRBJ1-2,NA,NA
CASSRGESTDTQYF,TGTGCCAGCAGCAGGGGTGAGAGCACAGATACGCAGTATTTT,TRBV6-5,TRBJ2-3,NA,NA
CASSARDYATDTQYF,TGTGCCAGCAGCGCCCGGGACTACGCCACAGATACGCAGTATTTT,TRBV7-9,TRBJ2-3,NA,TRBD2
CASSGVSQETQYF,TGTGCCAGCTCAGGGGTTTCTCAAGAGACCCAGTACTTC,TRBV18,TRBJ2-5,NA,NA
CASKGGEHQADTQYF,TGTGCCAGCAAAGGGGGTGAGCATCAGGCGGATACGCAGTATTTT,TRBV6-5,TRBJ2-3,NA,NA
CASSFAVGRDSGNTIYF,TGTGCCAGCAGTTTCGCGGTAGGCAGGGACTCTGGAAACACCATATATTTT,TRBV5-5,TRBJ1-3,NA,NA
CASSRGGTGELFF,TGTGCCAGCAGCCGGGGGGGCACCGGGGAGCTGTTTTTT,TRBV3-1/TRBV3-2,TRBJ2-2,NA,TRBD2
CASSYPAGGGTEAFF,TGTGCCAGCAGTTACCCTGCGGGGGGAGGGACTGAAGCTTTCTTT,TRBV6-5,TRBJ1-1,NA,NA
CASSLAAGVSYEQYF,TGTGCCAGCAGCTTAGCAGCGGGGGTCTCCTACGAGCAGTACTTC,TRBV7-2,TRBJ2-7,NA,TRBD2
CASSVGGLGMNTEAFF,TGTGCCAGCAGCGTAGGTGGGTTGGGAATGAACACTGAAGCTTTCTTT,TRBV9,TRBJ1-1,NA,NA
CASSPGRKPQRDQPQHF,TGTGCCAGCTCACCAGGTCGGAAACCGCAGAGAGATCAGCCCCAGCATTTT,TRBV18,TRBJ1-5,once,NA
CASSLHLAGVGNEQFF,TGTGCCAGCAGCCTACACCTAGCGGGAGTAGGGAATGAGCAGTTCTTC,TRBV5-5,TRBJ2-1,NA,TRBD2
CASSLTGVQGEAFF,TGTGCCAGCAGCTTAACAGGGGTCCAGGGTGAAGCTTTCTTT,TRBV7-9,TRBJ1-1,few,TRBD1
CASSSARVNSPLHF,TGTGCCAGCAGCTCAGCCAGGGTCAATTCACCCCTCCACTTT,TRBV27,TRBJ1-6,NA,NA
CASSPPGTSGRVAEQFF,TGTGCCAGCAGTCCCCCGGGGACTAGCGGGAGGGTGGCTGAGCAGTTCTTC,TRBV27,TRBJ2-1,NA,TRBD2
CSAADLGGYTF,TGCAGCGCTGCGGACCTCGGGGGCTACACCTTC,TRBV29-1,TRBJ1-2,once,NA
CASSWTGTQNQPQHF,TGTGCCAGCAGTTGGACCGGGACACAGAATCAGCCCCAGCATTTT,TRBV7-9,TRBJ1-5,NA,NA
CADAPGITEAFF,TGTGCCGATGCCCCAGGTATCACTGAAGCTTTCTTT,TRBV7-9,TRBJ1-1,NA,NA
CASSLDLEGRPGGYTF,TGTGCCAGCAGCTTAGATCTTGAGGGGCGCCCCGGTGGCTACACCTTC,TRBV11-2,TRBJ1-2,NA,NA
CASSERGSTDTQYF,TGTGCCAGCAGTGAACGCGGGAGCACAGATACGCAGTATTTT,TRBV6-1,TRBJ2-3,NA,NA
CASSTGGNSYNSPLHF,TGTGCCAGCAGCACAGGGGGTAACTCCTATAATTCACCCCTCCACTTT,TRBV3-1/TRBV3-2,TRBJ1-6,NA,TRBD1
CAIYGCGYEQYF,NA,TRBV23-1,TRBJ2-7,NA,NA
CASSVGLAGEDTQYF,TGTGCCAGCAGCGTGGGTCTAGCGGGGGAAGATACGCAGTATTTT,TRBV9,TRBJ2-3,NA,TRBD2
CTSSHTTSDCFNEKLFF,TGCACCAGCAGCCATACTACATCGGACTGCTTTAATGAAAAACTGTTTTTT,TRBV1,TRBJ1-4,NA,NA
CAWGTGSNYGYTF,TGTGCCTGGGGGACAGGCTCTAACTATGGCTACACCTTC,TRBV30,TRBJ1-2,NA,TRBD1
CASSPGQGPEGTF,TGCGCCAGCAGCCCCGGACAGGGACCCGAGGGGACCTTC,TRBV5-1,TRBJ1-2,NA,TRBD1
CASSVASVHNEQFF,TGTGCCAGCAGCGTAGCAAGCGTCCACAATGAGCAGTTCTTC,TRBV9,TRBJ2-1,NA,NA